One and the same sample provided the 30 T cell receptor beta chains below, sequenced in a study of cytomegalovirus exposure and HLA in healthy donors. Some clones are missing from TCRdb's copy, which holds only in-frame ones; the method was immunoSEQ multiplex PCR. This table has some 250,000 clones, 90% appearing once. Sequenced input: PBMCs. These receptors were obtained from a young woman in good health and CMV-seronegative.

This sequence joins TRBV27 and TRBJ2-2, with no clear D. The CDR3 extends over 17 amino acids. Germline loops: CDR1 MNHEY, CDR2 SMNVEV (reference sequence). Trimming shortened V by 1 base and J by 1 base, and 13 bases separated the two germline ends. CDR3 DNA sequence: TGTGCCAGCAGTTTATTTCCCCCCACAGAGAACACCGGGGAGCTGTTTTTT. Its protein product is CASSLFPPTENTGELFF.

The DNA of the CDR3 is TGTGCCAGCAGCACAGTACAGGGGGCGCGGGACTATGGCTACACCTTC. This encodes CASSTVQGARDYGYTF. The J gene is TRBJ1-2, the V gene TRBV11-2; 9 bases line up with TRBD1. V shed 5 bases, J shed 3 bases, and the junction held 10 bases outside the gene matches. The CDR3 has 16 residues. In germline, CDR1 is SGHAT, CDR2 FQNNGV.

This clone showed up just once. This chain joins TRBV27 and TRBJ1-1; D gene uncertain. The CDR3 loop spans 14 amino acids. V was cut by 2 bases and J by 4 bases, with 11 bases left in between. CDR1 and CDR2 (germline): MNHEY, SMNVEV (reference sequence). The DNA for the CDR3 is TGTGCCAGCAGTTTAACCGACACCATCACTGAAGCTTTCTTT. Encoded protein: CASSLTDTITEAFF.

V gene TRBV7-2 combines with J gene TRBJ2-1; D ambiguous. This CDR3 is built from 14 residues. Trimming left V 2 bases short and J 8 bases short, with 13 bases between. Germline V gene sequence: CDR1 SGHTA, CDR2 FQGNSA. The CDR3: CASSLSPQIDEQFF. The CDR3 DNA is TGTGCCAGCAGCTTATCACCCCAGATCGATGAGCAGTTCTTC.

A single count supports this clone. CDR3 sequence reads: CASSPLMPLGDEQFF. Written as DNA, the CDR3 is TGTGCCAGCAGCCCCCTGATGCCCCTAGGAGATGAGCAGTTCTTC. The chain recombines TRBV4-2 with TRBJ2-1, with no clear D. The CDR3 length is 15 residues. Germline-derived CDR1 and CDR2 are LGHNA and YNFKEQ. Trimming cost V 4 bases and J 8 bases, with 18 bases left between them.

The CDR3 DNA is TGTGCCAGCAGCTTCGACCTACTAAATAGCAATCAGCCCCAGCATTTT. Residues: CASSFDLLNSNQPQHF. This chain connects TRBV5-8 to TRBJ1-5, with D unresolved. The V gene lost 2 bases and the J gene lost 0 bases, with 12 bases spanning the gap. This CDR3 region has 16 residues. CDR1 is SGHTS, CDR2 YDEGEE, per germline.

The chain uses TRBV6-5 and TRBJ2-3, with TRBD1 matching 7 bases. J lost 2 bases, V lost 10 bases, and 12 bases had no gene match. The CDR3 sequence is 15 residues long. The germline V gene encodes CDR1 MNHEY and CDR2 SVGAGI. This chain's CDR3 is CATSVRGPDTDTQYF. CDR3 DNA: TGTGCCACTTCTGTGAGGGGGCCCGACACAGATACGCAGTATTTT.

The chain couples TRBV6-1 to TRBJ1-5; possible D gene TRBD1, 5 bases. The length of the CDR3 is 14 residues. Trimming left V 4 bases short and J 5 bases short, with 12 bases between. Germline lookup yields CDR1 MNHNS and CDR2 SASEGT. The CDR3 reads CASSARVGHQPQHF. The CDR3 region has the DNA TGTGCCAGCAGTGCCAGGGTCGGCCATCAGCCCCAGCATTTT.

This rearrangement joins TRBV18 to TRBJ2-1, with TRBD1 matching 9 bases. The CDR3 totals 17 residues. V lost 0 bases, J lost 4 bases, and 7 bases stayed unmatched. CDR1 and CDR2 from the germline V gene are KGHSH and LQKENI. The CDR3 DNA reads TGTGCCAGCTCACCACCGGTCGGACAGGGGACTTACAATGAGCAGTTCTTC. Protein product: CASSPPVGQGTYNEQFF. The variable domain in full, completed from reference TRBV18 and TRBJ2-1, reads NAGVMQNPRHLVRRRGQEARLRCSPMKGHSHVYWYRQLPEEGLKFMVYLQKENIIDESGMPKERFSAEFPKEGPSILRIQQVVRGDSAAYFCASSPPVGQGTYNEQFFGPGTRLTVL.

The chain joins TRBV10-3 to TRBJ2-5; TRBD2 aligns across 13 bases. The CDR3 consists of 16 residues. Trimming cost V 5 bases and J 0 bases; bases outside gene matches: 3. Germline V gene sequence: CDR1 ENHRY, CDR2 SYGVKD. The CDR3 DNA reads TGTGCCATCAGTAGGACTAGCGGGGGAAACCAAGAGACCCAGTACTTC. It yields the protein CAISRTSGGNQETQYF.

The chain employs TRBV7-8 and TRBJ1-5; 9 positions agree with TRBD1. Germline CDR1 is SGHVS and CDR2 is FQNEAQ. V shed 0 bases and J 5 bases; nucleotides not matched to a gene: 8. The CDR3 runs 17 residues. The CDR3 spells CASSLASDRGVYQPQHF. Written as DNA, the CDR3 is TGTGCCAGCAGCTTAGCTTCCGACAGGGGGGTTTATCAGCCCCAGCATTTT.

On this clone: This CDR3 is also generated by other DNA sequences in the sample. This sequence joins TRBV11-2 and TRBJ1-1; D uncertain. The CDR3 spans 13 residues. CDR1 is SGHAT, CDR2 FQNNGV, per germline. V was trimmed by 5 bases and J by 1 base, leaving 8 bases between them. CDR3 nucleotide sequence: TGTGCCAGCAGCCCAGGAGGGAACACTGAAGCTTTCTTT. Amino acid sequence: CASSPGGNTEAFF.

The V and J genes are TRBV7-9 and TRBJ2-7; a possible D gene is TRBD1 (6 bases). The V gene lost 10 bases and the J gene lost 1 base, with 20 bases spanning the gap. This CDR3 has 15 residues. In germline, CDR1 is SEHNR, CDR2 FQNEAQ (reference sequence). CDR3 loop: CATRADSDSSYEQYV. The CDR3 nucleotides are TGTGCCACCCGGGCGGACAGCGATTCTTCCTACGAGCAGTACGTC.

The CDR3, as DNA: TGTGCCAGCGGTCGGGGCGGGGCATCCTACGAGCAGTACGTC. As protein: CASGRGGASYEQYV. The V gene is TRBV27, the J gene TRBJ2-7; tentative D call: TRBD2 (6 bases). V lost 8 bases to trimming and J lost 1 base, with 15 bases between them. This CDR3 contains 14 residues. CDR1 MNHEY and CDR2 SMNVEV come from the germline V gene (reference sequence).

CDR3 residues: CASSSDRGVNYGYTF. As DNA, the CDR3 is TGTGCCAGCAGCTCGGACAGGGGTGTAAACTATGGCTACACCTTC. This chain connects TRBV7-3 to TRBJ1-2, with 9 bases identical to TRBD1. Germline V gene data show CDR1 as SGHTA and CDR2 as FQGTGA. V lost 4 bases to trimming and J lost 2 bases; unmatched junction nucleotides: 5. The CDR3 totals 15 residues.

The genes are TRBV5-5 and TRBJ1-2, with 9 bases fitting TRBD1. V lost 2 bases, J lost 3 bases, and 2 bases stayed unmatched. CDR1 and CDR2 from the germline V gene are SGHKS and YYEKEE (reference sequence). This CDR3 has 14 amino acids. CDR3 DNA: TGTGCCAGCAGCTTCCGGGACAGGGACTATGGCTACACCTTC. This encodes CASSFRDRDYGYTF.

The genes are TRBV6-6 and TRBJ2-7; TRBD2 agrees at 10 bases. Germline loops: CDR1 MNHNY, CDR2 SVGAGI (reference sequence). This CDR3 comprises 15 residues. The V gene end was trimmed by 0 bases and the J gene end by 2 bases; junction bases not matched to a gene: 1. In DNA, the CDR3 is TGTGCCAGCAGTTACTCAGCGGGGGGGGCCTACGAGCAGTACGTC. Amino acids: CASSYSAGGAYEQYV.

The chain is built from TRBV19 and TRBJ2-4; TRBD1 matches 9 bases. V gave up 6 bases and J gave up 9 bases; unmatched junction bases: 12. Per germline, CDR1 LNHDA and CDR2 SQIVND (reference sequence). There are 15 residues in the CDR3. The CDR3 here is CASSPLGTGFGIQYF. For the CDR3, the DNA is TGTGCCAGTAGCCCCCTCGGGACAGGGTTTGGCATTCAGTACTTC.

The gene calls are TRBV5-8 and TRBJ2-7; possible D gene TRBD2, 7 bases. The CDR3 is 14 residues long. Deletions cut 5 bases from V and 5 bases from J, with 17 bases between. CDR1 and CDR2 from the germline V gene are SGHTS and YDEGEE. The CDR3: CASRSRGARDEQYV. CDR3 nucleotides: TGTGCCAGCAGGTCCCGGGGGGCGCGAGACGAGCAGTACGTC.

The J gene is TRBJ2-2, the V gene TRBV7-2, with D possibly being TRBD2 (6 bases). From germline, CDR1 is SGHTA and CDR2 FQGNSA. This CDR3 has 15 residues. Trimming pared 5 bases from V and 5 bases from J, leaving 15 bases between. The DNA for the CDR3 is TGTGCCAGCAGCGTTCGCCCCGGGACTACCGGGGAGCTGTTTTTT. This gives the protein CASSVRPGTTGELFF.

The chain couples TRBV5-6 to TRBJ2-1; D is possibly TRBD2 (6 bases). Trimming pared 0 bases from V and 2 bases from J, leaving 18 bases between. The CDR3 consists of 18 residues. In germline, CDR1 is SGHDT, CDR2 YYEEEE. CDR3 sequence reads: CASSLAVAGSLPYNEQFF. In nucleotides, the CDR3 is TGTGCCAGCAGCTTGGCCGTTGCGGGGAGCCTCCCCTACAATGAGCAGTTCTTC.

The CDR3 nucleotides read TGTGCTAGTGGTCCGGGGGAGGCGAGGAATGAGCAGTTCTTC. Its translation: CASGPGEARNEQFF. The J gene is TRBJ2-1, the V gene TRBV12-5, with a weak D call TRBD2 (6 bases). Germline V lookup: CDR1 LGHNT, CDR2 FRNRAP. V was shortened by 5 bases and J by 7 bases, with 15 bases between the two germline ends. The CDR3 is made up of 14 amino acids.

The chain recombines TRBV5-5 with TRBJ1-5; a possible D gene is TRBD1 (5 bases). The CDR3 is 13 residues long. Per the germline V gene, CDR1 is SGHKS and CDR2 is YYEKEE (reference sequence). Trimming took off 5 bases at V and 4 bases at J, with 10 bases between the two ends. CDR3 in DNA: TGTGCCAGCAGAAAACAGGAGAATCAGCCCCAGCATTTT. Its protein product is CASRKQENQPQHF.

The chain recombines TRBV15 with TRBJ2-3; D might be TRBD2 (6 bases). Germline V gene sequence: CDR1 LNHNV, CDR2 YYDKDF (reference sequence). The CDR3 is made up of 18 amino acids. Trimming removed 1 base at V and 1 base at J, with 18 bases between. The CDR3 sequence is CATSRGDGTSMGTDTQYF. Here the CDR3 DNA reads TGTGCCACCAGCAGAGGCGACGGCACTAGCATGGGCACAGATACGCAGTATTTT.

CDR3 sequence: CASSSPGRVDIQYF. The CDR3 nucleotides read TGTGCCAGCAGCTCACCCGGTCGTGTGGACATTCAGTACTTC. The chain links TRBV7-9 to TRBJ2-4; no clear D gene. The CDR3 runs 14 residues. Trimming stripped 4 bases from V and 8 bases from J, with 15 bases between. Germline CDR1 is SEHNR and CDR2 is FQNEAQ (reference sequence).

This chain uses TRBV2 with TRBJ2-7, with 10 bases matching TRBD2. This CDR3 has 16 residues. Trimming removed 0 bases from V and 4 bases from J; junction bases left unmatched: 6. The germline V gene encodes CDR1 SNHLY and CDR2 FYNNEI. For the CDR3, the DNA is TGTGCCAGCAGTGAAGCGCTAGCGGGGGCCTTATACGAGCAGTACGTC. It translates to CASSEALAGALYEQYV.

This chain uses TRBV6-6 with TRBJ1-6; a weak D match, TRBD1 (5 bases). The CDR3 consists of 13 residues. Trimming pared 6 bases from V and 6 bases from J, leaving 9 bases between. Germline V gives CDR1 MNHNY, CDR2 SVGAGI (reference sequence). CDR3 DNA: TGTGCCAGCAGAAAAGACAGTAATTCACCCCTCCACTTT. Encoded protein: CASRKDSNSPLHF.

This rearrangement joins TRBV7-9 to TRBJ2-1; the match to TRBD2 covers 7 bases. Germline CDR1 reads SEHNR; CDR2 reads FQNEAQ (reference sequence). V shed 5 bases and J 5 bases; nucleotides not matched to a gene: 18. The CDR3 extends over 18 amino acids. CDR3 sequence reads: CASSPLLGSGHGDNEQFF. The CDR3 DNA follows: TGTGCCAGCAGCCCACTATTGGGTAGCGGGCATGGGGACAATGAGCAGTTCTTC.

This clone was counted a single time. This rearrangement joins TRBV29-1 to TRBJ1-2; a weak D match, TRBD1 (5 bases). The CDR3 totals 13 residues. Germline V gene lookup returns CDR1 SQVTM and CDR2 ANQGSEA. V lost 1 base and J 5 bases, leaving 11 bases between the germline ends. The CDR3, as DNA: TGCAGCGTTGAAGGGGGCCGGCCTTATGGCTACACCTTC. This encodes CSVEGGRPYGYTF.

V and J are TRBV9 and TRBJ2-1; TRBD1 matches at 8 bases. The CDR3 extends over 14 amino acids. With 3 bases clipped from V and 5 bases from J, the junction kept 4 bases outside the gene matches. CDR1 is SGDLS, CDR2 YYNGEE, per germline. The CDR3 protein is CASSGTGWDNEQFF. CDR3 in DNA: TGTGCCAGCAGCGGGACAGGGTGGGACAATGAGCAGTTCTTC.